This T cell receptor (beta chain) came from a study of blood T cell repertoires in COVID-19. On the study more broadly: The United States, Italy and Spain were the sources of the acute and convalescent COVID-19 samples. T cells, B-cell-depleted T cells, or PBMCs provided the cDNA or gDNA that served as material.

Original methodology: Estimation of nucleated cell counts was performed using reference gene primer amplification. This table comes from immunoSEQ multiplex PCR, and its TCRdb copy is limited to in-frame clones, with some not included. Clone size and the V and J calls come from that table; the DNA yielded D and trimming. Found here are approximately 85,000 clones, about nine tenths of them singletons; the top ten hold less than 35%. V lost 7 bases and J lost 1; bases outside the gene matches: 6. The CDR3 is 14 residues long. CDR1 and CDR2 from the germline V gene are MNHEY and SVGAGI. The chain employs TRBV6-5 and TRBJ2-7; 8 bases are a match to TRBD2. The TCR was taken from a man in his fifties or sixties with active or convalescent COVID-19. Sequenced material: peripheral blood. Here the CDR3 DNA reads TGTGCCAGCACGGGGGGGGTCTCTTCCTACGAGCAGTACTTC. Translation gives CASTGGVSSYEQYF.